This T cell receptor (beta chain) was captured by sequencing in a study of T-cell reconstitution after alpha-beta-depleted transplantation in children. Preparation of the TCRbeta library was carried out with unique molecular identifiers. TCRdb ran MiXCR on the PCR reads and lists one entry per CDR3 protein. Among around 250,000 distinct CDR3 sequences, more than 8% were seen once, and the ten largest hold about 9.4%. The length of the CDR3 is 15 residues. Looked up from germline, CDR1 is SEHNR and CDR2 is FQNEAQ (reference sequence). V lost 4 bases to trimming and J lost 2 bases; unmatched junction nucleotides: 6. This clonotype was counted between two and nine times.

This TCR derives from a human donor who donated a stem cell graft to a child with SCID. Specimen: PBMCs from the stem cell graft donor, collected from the stem cell graft. This rearrangement joins TRBV7-9 to TRBJ2-7; TRBD1 matches 9 bases. CDR3 sequence reads: CASSSTWDRAYEQYF. The DNA for the CDR3 is TGTGCCAGCAGCTCCACCTGGGACAGGGCCTACGAGCAGTACTTC.